One sample yielded the 10 T cell receptor beta chains listed below, sequenced in a study of blood T cell repertoires in COVID-19. Method: immunoSEQ multiplex PCR; TCRdb's copy keeps in-frame clones and lacks some. The sample consists of 200,000 or so clones, approximately 86% of them appearing once. Sequences were obtained from peripheral blood. These receptors were collected from a man in his 60s with COVID-19, enrolled during active disease.

V and J are TRBV7-2 and TRBJ2-7; 9 positions agree with TRBD2. V lost 0 bases and J lost 1; bases outside the gene matches: 4. Germline CDR1 is SGHTA and CDR2 is FQGNSA. There are 16 residues in the CDR3. CDR3 residues: CASSLAGLAGSYEQYF. For the CDR3, the DNA is TGTGCCAGCAGCTTAGCCGGCCTAGCGGGATCCTACGAGCAGTACTTC. The full variable domain, rest sourced from reference TRBV7-2 and TRBJ2-7, is GAGVSQSPSNKVTEKGKDVELRCDPISGHTALYWYRQSLGQGLEFLIYFQGNSAPDKSGLPSDRFSAERTGGSVSTLTIQRTQQEDSAVYLCASSLAGLAGSYEQYFGPGTRLTVT.

The gene calls are TRBV2 and TRBJ2-7; 7 nucleotides line up with TRBD1. There are 14 residues in the CDR3. The germline V gene has CDR1 SNHLY and CDR2 FYNNEI. The ends lost 3 bases at V and 1 base at J; junction bases unmatched: 3. The DNA of the CDR3 is TGTGCCAGCAGTGACGACAGGGCATCCTACGAGCAGTACTTC. Its protein is CASSDDRASYEQYF.

The chain links TRBV7-9 to TRBJ2-3, with a possible D match to TRBD2 (5 bases). V shed 5 bases and J shed 1 base, with 19 bases lying between them. The CDR3 has 17 residues. Per germline, CDR1 SEHNR and CDR2 FQNEAQ (reference sequence). CDR3 in amino acids: CASSLRSGLGGTDTQYF. DNA of the CDR3: TGTGCCAGCAGCCTACGCTCAGGACTCGGTGGCACAGATACGCAGTATTTT.

This sequence joins TRBV24-1 and TRBJ2-2; D is unclear. CDR1 KGHDR and CDR2 SFDVKD come from the germline V gene. This CDR3 spans 13 amino acids. With 7 bases removed from V and 1 base from J, the gap between germline ends came to 6 bases. The CDR3 reads CATSSRNTGELFF. CDR3 DNA: TGTGCCACCAGCTCGCGGAACACCGGGGAGCTGTTTTTT.

CDR3 in amino acids: CASSIIGTEFPRPLHF. CDR3 DNA: TGTGCCAGCAGTATTATTGGGACAGAGTTCCCACGACCCCTCCACTTT. The chain combines TRBV21-1 with TRBJ1-6; the table's D call, TRBD1, was not checked against the DNA. TRBV21-1 is a documented pseudogene. The CDR3 runs to 16 residues.

This chain uses TRBV4-3 with TRBJ2-3, with 8 bases aligning to TRBD1. The CDR3 spans 17 residues. The trim removed 0 bases at V and 4 bases at J, leaving 9 bases unmatched. Germline lookup yields CDR1 LGHNA and CDR2 YSLEER. The CDR3, as DNA: TGCGCCAGCAGCCAAGATTCGACAGGGGAAATTTCAGATACGCAGTATTTT. As protein: CASSQDSTGEISDTQYF.

The chain has TRBV18 and TRBJ2-3, with TRBD2 as a possible D gene (5 bases). The germline gives CDR1 KGHSH, CDR2 LQKENI. The CDR3 has 17 residues. With 1 base removed from V and 6 bases from J, the gap between germline ends came to 20 bases. CDR3 loop: CASSPQRKYLAGDTQYF. As DNA, the CDR3 is TGTGCCAGCTCACCACAGCGAAAGTATTTGGCGGGCGATACGCAGTATTTT.

The V call is TRBV6-5, the J call TRBJ1-1; 7 bases are a match to TRBD1. The CDR3 is 15 residues long. V gave up 2 bases and J gave up 2 bases; unmatched junction bases: 5. The germline CDR1 and CDR2 sequences are MNHEY and SVGAGI. CDR3 region: CASSYTDRRNTEAFF. For the CDR3, the DNA is TGTGCCAGCAGTTACACGGACAGGCGAAACACTGAAGCTTTCTTT.

The chain links TRBV7-2 to TRBJ1-1; weak D call: TRBD1 (6 bases). Germline V CDR1 and CDR2: SGHTA, FQGNSA. The CDR3 loop spans 15 amino acids. The V gene lost 4 bases and the J gene lost 2 bases, with 14 bases spanning the gap. CDR3 DNA sequence: TGTGCCAGCAGCTCCCCCCCCAGGGGTAACACTGAAGCTTTCTTT. Its translation is CASSSPPRGNTEAFF. Drawing the rest from reference TRBV7-2 and TRBJ1-1, the complete variable domain is GAGVSQSPSNKVTEKGKDVELRCDPISGHTALYWYRQSLGQGLEFLIYFQGNSAPDKSGLPSDRFSAERTGGSVSTLTIQRTQQEDSAVYLCASSSPPRGNTEAFFGQGTRLTVV.

This clone occurred once. The gene calls are TRBV6-2 or TRBV6-3 and TRBJ1-4; TRBD1 agrees at 9 bases. Germline assignment: CDR1 MNHEY and CDR2 SVGEGT. The CDR3 has 14 amino acids. The J segment lost 8 bases and the V segment lost 6 bases, leaving 7 bases of the junction unmatched. The CDR3 spells CASSTGGSGEKLFF. CDR3 nucleotides: TGTGCCAGCAGCACAGGGGGCTCGGGAGAAAAACTGTTTTTT.